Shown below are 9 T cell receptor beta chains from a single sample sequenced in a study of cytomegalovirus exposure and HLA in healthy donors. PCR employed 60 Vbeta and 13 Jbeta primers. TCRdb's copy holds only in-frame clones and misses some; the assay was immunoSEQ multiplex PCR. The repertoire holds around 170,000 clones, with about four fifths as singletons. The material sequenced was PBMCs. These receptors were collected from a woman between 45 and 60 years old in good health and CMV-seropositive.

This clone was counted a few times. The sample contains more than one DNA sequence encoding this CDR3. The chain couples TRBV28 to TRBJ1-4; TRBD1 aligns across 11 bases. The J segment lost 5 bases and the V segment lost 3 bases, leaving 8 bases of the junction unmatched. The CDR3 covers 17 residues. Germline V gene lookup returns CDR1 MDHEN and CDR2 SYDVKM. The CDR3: CASSFPGQGVANEKLFF. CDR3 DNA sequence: TGTGCCAGCAGTTTTCCGGGACAGGGGGTTGCCAATGAAAAACTGTTTTTT.

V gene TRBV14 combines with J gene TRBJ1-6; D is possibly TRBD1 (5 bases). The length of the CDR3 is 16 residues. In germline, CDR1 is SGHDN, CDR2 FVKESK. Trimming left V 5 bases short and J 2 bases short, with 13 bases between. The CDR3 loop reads CASSSQGRAYNSPLHF. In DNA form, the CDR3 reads TGTGCCAGCAGCTCGCAGGGTCGGGCCTATAATTCACCCCTCCACTTT.

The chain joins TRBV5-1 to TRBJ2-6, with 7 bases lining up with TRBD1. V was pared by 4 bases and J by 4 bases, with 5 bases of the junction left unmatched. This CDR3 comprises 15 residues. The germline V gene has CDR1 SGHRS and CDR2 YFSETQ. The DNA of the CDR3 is TGCGCCAGCAGCGCCCAGGGACAGGGGGCCAACGTCCTGACTTTC. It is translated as CASSAQGQGANVLTF.

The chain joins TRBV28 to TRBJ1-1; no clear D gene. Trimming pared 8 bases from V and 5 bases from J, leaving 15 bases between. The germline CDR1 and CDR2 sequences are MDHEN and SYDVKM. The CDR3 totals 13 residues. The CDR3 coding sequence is TGTGCCAGCGGTCGGGTATCTAAAACTGAAGCTTTCTTT. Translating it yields CASGRVSKTEAFF.

The CDR3 loop is CASRPGQGNEKLFF. CDR3 in DNA: TGTGCCAGCAGGCCGGGACAGGGGAATGAAAAACTGTTTTTT. The V gene is TRBV27, the J gene TRBJ1-4, with 10 bases lining up with TRBD1. CDR1 is MNHEY, CDR2 SMNVEV, per germline (reference sequence). The ends lost 6 bases at V and 5 bases at J; junction bases unmatched: 3. The CDR3 has 14 amino acids.

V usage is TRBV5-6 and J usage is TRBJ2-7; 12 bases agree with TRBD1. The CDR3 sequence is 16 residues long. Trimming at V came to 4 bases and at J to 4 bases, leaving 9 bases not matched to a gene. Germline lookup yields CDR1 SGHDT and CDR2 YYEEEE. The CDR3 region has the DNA TGTGCCAGCAGCCGGGTACCGGGACAGGGGGCGTACGAGCAGTACTTC. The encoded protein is CASSRVPGQGAYEQYF.

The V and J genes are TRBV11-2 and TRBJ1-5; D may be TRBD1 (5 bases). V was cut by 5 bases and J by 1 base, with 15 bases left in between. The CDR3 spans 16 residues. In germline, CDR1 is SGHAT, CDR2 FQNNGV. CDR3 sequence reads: CASSPAPGWSNQPQHF. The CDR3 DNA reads TGTGCCAGCAGCCCAGCCCCAGGGTGGAGCAATCAGCCCCAGCATTTT.

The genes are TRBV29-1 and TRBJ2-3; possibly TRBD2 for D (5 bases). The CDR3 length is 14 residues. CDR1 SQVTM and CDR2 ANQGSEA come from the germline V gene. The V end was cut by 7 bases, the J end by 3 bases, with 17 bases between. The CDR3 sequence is CSAPREPVTDTQYF. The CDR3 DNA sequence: TGCAGCGCCCCGAGGGAACCTGTAACAGATACGCAGTATTTT.

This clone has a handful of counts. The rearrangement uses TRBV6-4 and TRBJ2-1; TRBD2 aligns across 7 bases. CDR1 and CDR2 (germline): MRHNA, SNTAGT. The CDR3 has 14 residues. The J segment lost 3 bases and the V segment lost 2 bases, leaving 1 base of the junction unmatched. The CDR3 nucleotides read TGTGCCAGCAGTGACGGGGGGGACTACAATGAGCAGTTCTTC. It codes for CASSDGGDYNEQFF.